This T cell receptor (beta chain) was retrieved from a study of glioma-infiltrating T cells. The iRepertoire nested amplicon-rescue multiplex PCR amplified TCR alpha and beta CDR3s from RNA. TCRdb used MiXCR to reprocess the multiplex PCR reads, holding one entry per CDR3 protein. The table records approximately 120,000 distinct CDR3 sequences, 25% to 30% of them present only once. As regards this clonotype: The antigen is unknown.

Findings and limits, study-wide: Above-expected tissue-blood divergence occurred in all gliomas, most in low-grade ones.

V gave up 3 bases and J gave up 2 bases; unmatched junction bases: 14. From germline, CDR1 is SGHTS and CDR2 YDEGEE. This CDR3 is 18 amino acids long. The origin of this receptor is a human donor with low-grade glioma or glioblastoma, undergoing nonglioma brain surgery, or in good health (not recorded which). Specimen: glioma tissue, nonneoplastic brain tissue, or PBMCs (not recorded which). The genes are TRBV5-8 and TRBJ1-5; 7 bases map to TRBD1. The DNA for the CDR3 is TGTGCCAGCAGCTCAGACCGTGACAGGGCAATGGGCAATCAGCCCCAGCATTTT. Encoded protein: CASSSDRDRAMGNQPQHF. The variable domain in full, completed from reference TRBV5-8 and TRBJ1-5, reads EAGVTQSPTHLIKTRGQQATLRCSPISGHTSVYWYQQALGLGLQFLLWYDEGEERNRGNFPPRFSGRQFPNYSSELNVNALELEDSALYLCASSSDRDRAMGNQPQHFGDGTRLSIL.